This T cell receptor (beta chain) stems from a study of T cell clonotyping in hematopoietic cell transplantation. Assay used: immunoSEQ multiplex PCR; TCRdb lists only in-frame clones, some missing. The sample contains 4,000 to 4,500 clones, approximately 94% of which appear only once. The CDR3 is 15 amino acids. Germline CDR1 reads LGHNA; CDR2 reads YNFKEQ. The V gene lost 3 bases and the J gene lost 0 bases, with 11 bases spanning the gap. The chain employs TRBV4-2 and TRBJ1-2; D unclear. The sequence derives from a male patient between 65 and 85 years old who had an allogeneic stem cell transplant from an unrelated donor, so T cells may come from the graft donor. Some clones in this sample may be carry-over from other donors' samples. Source: peripheral blood mononuclear cells, taken 30 days after allogeneic stem cell transplant. The CDR3 bases are TGTGCCAGCAGCCAGGCCGAGGGCTCTAACTATGGCTACACCTTC. Translated, it gives CASSQAEGSNYGYTF.